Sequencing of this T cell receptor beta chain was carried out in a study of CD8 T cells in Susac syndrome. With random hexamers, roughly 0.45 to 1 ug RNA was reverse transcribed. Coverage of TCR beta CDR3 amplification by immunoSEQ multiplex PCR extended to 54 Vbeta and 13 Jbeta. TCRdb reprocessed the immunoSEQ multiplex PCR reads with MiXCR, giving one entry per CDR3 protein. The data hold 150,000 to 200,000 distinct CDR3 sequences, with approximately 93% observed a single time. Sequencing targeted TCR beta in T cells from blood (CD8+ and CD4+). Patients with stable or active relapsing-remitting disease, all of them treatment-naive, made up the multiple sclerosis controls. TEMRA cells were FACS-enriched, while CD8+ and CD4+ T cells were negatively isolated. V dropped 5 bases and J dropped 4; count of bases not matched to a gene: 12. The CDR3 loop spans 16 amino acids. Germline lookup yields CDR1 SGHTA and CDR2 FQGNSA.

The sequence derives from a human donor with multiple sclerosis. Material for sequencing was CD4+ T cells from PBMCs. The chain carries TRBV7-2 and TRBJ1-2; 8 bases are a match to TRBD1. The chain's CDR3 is CASSVRPGGVLYGYTF. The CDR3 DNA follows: TGTGCCAGCAGCGTGAGGCCAGGGGGCGTCCTCTATGGCTACACCTTC. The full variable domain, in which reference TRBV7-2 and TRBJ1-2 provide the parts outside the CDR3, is GAGVSQSPSNKVTEKGKDVELRCDPISGHTALYWYRQSLGQGLEFLIYFQGNSAPDKSGLPSDRFSAERTGGSVSTLTIQRTQQEDSAVYLCASSVRPGGVLYGYTFGSGTRLTVV.